This T cell receptor (beta chain) was captured by sequencing in a study of T cell clonotyping in hematopoietic cell transplantation. Study information: Cytoreduction preceded collection of pretransplant recipient samples. General study findings and limits: Higher Inverse Simpson Index values in graft donor and pretransplant recipient predicted broader posttransplant TCR diversity. Few recipient clonotypes overlapped donors; over 95% were de novo at given depth.

Note on this clone: Its antigen is unknown.

Regarding time point: recipient sample about 28 days before transplant, after cytoreduction. Blood collection times were about day -28 and days 30, 100, 180 posttransplant. Per the germline V gene, CDR1 is SGHAT and CDR2 is FQNNGV. There are 14 residues in the CDR3. Trimming cost V 3 bases and J 1 base, with 4 bases left between them. Using immunoSEQ multiplex PCR, the repertoire was profiled, and TCRdb retains in-frame clones only, with some absent. The sample consists of approximately 26,000 clones, roughly 84% of them appearing once. This rearrangement joins TRBV11-2 to TRBJ2-6, with D unclear. The receptor was isolated from a woman aged 60 to 75 with acute myeloid leukemia. Some clones in this sample may be carry-over from other donors' samples. The sample consisted of peripheral blood mononuclear cells, taken before stem cell transplant. As DNA, the CDR3 is TGTGCCAGCAGCTTTACGTCTGGGGCCAACGTCCTGACTTTC. It is translated as CASSFTSGANVLTF.